This TCR beta chain was sequenced for a study of CXCR3-negative and CXCR3-positive naive CD8 T cells. This CDR3 has 14 amino acids. CDR1 and CDR2 from the germline V gene are LNHDA and SQIVND (reference sequence). The method, 5' RACE with UMI labels, was used to prepare the TRB cDNA libraries. TCRdb reanalyzed the 5' RACE reads, giving one entry per CDR3 protein sequence and no DNA. This sample lists roughly 8,700 distinct CDR3 sequences; its ten largest clones have over 2%. The chain couples TRBV19 to TRBJ1-1; no DNA is available, so the TRBD1 call from TCRdb remains unchecked. The specimen was naive CXCR3- CD8+ T cells from blood. Subset: CD45RO-CCR7+CD27+CD95- naive CD8+ T cells lacking CXCR3 (TNR3-). This clonotype originated in a human donor in good health. Some clones in this sample may be carry-over from other donors' samples. CDR3 region: CASTPGQWNTEAFF.